There are many counts of the clone carrying this T cell receptor (beta chain). Its antigen is currently unknown. CDR1 MDHEN and CDR2 SYDVKM come from the germline V gene. The CDR3 is 14 residues long. Trimming took off 5 bases at V and 5 bases at J, with 16 bases between the two ends. Criteria for exclusion of patients were uncontrolled infection, other autoimmune disease, pregnancy or lactation. Clinical symptoms, serum thyroxine and TRAb, thyroid ultrasound and orbital computed tomography together formed the diagnostic basis. This sample was taken from a study of T cells in Graves' hyperthyroidism and ophthalmopathy. Study information: Peripheral blood collection took place at initial diagnosis, before any treatment. General study results and limits: A model built on 13 V-J features separated ophthalmopathy from stable hyperthyroidism.

Researchers amplified the TCR beta CDR3 regions from RNA transcripts. When the TCR CDR3 underwent first-round RT-PCR, the HTBI primer set was used. TCRdb called the multiplex PCR reads again in MiXCR, with one record for every CDR3 protein. The repertoire includes around 370,000 distinct CDR3 sequences, less than 20% of them detected once, and about 38% sits in the top ten. The receptor's source is a man between 18 and 35 years old with Graves' ophthalmopathy. Sequenced: blood. V is TRBV28 and J is TRBJ2-7; a possible D gene is TRBD2 (6 bases). CDR3 region: CASSLTTSVDEQYF. The CDR3 bases are TGTGCCAGCAGTCTGACGACTAGTGTCGACGAGCAGTACTTC.